These 6 T cell receptor beta chains were sequenced from one sample in a study of technical replicates of blood from a handful of donors. Some clones are missing from TCRdb's copy, which holds only in-frame ones; the method was immunoSEQ multiplex PCR. The sample includes 45,000 to 55,000 clones, roughly 94% of them seen just once. The sequencing input was T cells isolated from PBMCs. The source of these receptors is a human donor in good health.

The rearrangement joins TRBV7-6 to TRBJ1-1, with D unclear. In germline, CDR1 is SGHVS, CDR2 FNYEAQ. V shed 4 bases and J shed 2 bases, with 8 bases lying between them. The CDR3 is 13 residues long. CDR3 residues: CASSYSTNTEAFF. The CDR3, as DNA: TGTGCCAGCAGCTATTCGACTAACACTGAAGCTTTCTTT. Full variable domain (missing parts from reference TRBV7-6 and TRBJ1-1): GAGVSQSPRYKVTKRGQDVALRCDPISGHVSLYWYRQALGQGPEFLTYFNYEAQQDKSGLPNDRFSAERPEGSISTLTIQRTEQRDSAMYRCASSYSTNTEAFFGQGTRLTVV.

Details on this clone: Germline and junction disagree at one end, which may indicate a read error. The chain links TRBV6-6 to TRBJ2-1; 8 bases line up with TRBD2. The CDR3 is made up of 11 amino acids. Germline-derived CDR1 and CDR2 are MNHNY and SVGAGI (reference sequence). The CDR3 region is CASSYSGLVLF. CDR3 coding DNA: TGTGCCAGCAGTTACTCGGGACTAGTTCTCTTC.

The V gene is TRBV11-2, the J gene TRBJ2-1; the match to TRBD2 covers 9 bases. The CDR3 is made up of 15 amino acids. CDR1 is SGHAT, CDR2 FQNNGV, per germline. J gave up 2 bases and V 4 bases, and 3 bases lay outside the gene matches. Written as DNA, the CDR3 is TGTGCCAGCAGCTCCCTAGCGGGGACCTACAATGAGCAGTTCTTC. Protein product: CASSSLAGTYNEQFF.

The gene calls are TRBV6-5 and TRBJ2-1, with 7 bases that match TRBD1. This CDR3 is 12 amino acids long. Per the germline V gene, CDR1 is MNHEY and CDR2 is SVGAGI. Germline trimming cut 8 bases from V and 9 bases from J; bases unmatched to any gene: 7. The CDR3 DNA sequence: TGTGCCAGCGTCGGCCCAGGGGGTGAGCAGTTCTTC. Translation gives CASVGPGGEQFF.

The chain is built from TRBV7-9 and TRBJ2-3; 11 bases line up with TRBD2. The CDR3 is 18 amino acids. Germline trimming cut 6 bases from V and 6 bases from J; bases unmatched to any gene: 17. Germline assignment: CDR1 SEHNR and CDR2 FQNEAQ (reference sequence). CDR3 bases: TGTGCCAGCAGTTCGGAGGCGATAGCGGGGGGGCGGGTGGATACGCAGTATTTT. It yields the protein CASSSEAIAGGRVDTQYF.

The chain is built from TRBV6-5 and TRBJ2-7, with TRBD2 matching 7 bases. The germline CDR1 and CDR2 sequences are MNHEY and SVGAGI. The CDR3 contains 14 residues. V gave up 5 bases and J gave up 4 bases; unmatched junction bases: 8. CDR3 loop: CASSQRLAGYEQYF. CDR3 nucleotide sequence: TGTGCCAGCAGTCAGAGACTAGCTGGTTACGAGCAGTACTTC.